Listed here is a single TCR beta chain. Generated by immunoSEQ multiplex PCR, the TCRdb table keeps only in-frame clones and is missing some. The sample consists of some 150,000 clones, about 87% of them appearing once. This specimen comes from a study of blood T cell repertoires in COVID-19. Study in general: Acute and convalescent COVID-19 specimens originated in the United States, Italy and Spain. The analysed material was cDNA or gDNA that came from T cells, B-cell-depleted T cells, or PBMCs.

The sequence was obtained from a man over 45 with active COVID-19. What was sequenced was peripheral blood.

The CDR3 DNA sequence: TGCGCCAGCAGCAAACCCGGGGGTAGCACTGAAGCTTTCTTT. Translated: CASSKPGGSTEAFF. The chain joins TRBV5-1 to TRBJ1-1; a weak D match, TRBD1 (5 bases). Trimming cost V 4 bases and J 4 bases, with 14 bases left between them. The CDR3 consists of 14 residues. Germline V lookup: CDR1 SGHRS, CDR2 YFSETQ. The full variable domain, in which reference TRBV5-1 and TRBJ1-1 provide the parts outside the CDR3, is KAGVTQTPRYLIKTRGQQVTLSCSPISGHRSVSWYQQTPGQGLQFLFEYFSETQRNKGNFPGRFSGRQFSNSRSEMNVSTLELGDSALYLCASSKPGGSTEAFFGQGTRLTVV.